This TCR beta chain was captured in a study of shared clonotypes between healthy human individuals. As for the study in general: Ranging from 18 to 49 in age, donors were two women and three men.

TCRdb keeps only in-frame clones here, not all; method: immunoSEQ multiplex PCR. The repertoire consists of 2.3 million or so clones, with approximately 93% occurring once and the leading ten covering about 0.39%. This CDR3 region has 15 residues. The germline CDR1 and CDR2 sequences are SGHRS and YFSETQ. With 1 base clipped from V and 8 bases from J, the junction kept 9 bases outside the gene matches. Broader study findings: It was the few donors that limited the genetic and exposure-history diversity represented.

On this clone itself: Its specificity is unknown.

Sequences were obtained from naive CD4+ T cells from PBMCs. Subset in this sample: CD45RA+ positively selected. This clonotype was sampled from a man between 18 and 29 years old in good health. Some clones in this sample may be carry-over from other donors' samples. The V and J genes are TRBV5-1 and TRBJ2-1, with TRBD2 matching 7 bases. The CDR3 here is CASSLTGTSGDEQFF. The CDR3 DNA is TGCGCCAGCAGCTTGACGGGAACAAGCGGGGATGAGCAGTTCTTC.